This TCR beta chain comes out of a study of T cells in narcolepsy. Study background: Healthy controls were enrolled alongside patients with narcolepsy type 1 or type 2.

This table comes from immunoSEQ multiplex PCR, and its TCRdb copy is limited to in-frame clones, with some not included. The sample holds around 24,000 clones, 84% seen once. Remarks on this clone: What it binds is not known.

Study-level results: Reportedly, autoreactive clonotypes were serially detected in patients' blood but not controls'. HCRT-specific and TRIB2-specific autoreactive clonotypes appeared among same-patient CSF and blood CD4+ clonotypes.

V gave up 5 bases and J gave up 0 bases, with 11 bases separating them. The CDR3 runs to 15 residues. The germline gives CDR1 LNHDA, CDR2 SQIVND (reference sequence). The chain links TRBV19 to TRBJ1-5; tentatively, D is TRBD1 (6 bases). The receptor comes from a human donor with narcolepsy. Specimen: CD45RA- memory CD4+ T cells from PBMCs. CDR3 amino acids: CASSGGGHSNQPQHF. The DNA for the CDR3 is TGTGCCAGTAGTGGGGGGGGCCATAGCAATCAGCCCCAGCATTTT.